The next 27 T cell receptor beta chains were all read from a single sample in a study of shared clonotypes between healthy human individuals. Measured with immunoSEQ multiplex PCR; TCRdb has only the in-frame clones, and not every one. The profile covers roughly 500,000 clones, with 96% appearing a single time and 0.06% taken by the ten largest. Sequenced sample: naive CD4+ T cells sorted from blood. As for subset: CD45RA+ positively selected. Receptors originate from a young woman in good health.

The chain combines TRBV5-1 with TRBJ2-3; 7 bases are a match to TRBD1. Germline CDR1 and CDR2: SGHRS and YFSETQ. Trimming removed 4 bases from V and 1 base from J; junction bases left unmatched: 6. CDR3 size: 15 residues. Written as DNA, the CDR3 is TGCGCCAGCAGCACAGGGGTGGTCGGCACAGATACGCAGTATTTT. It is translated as CASSTGVVGTDTQYF.

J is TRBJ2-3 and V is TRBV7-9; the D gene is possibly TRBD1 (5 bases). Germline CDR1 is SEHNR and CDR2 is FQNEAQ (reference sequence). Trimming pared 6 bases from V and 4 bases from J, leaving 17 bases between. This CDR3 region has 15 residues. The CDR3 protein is CASRPTRVGPDTQYF. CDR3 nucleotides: TGTGCCAGCAGGCCAACCAGGGTTGGCCCAGATACGCAGTATTTT.

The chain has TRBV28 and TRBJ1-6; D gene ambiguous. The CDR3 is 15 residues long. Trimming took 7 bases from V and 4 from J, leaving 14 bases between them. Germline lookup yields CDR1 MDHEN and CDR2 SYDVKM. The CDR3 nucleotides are TGTGCCAGCAACCCCCGGCGAAGGTATAATTCACCCCTCCACTTT. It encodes CASNPRRRYNSPLHF.

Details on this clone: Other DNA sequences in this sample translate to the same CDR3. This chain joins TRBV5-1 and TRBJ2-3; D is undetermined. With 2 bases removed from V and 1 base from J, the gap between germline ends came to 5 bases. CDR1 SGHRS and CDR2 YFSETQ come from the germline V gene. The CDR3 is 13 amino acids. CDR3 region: CASSFQGTDTQYF. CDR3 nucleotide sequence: TGCGCCAGCAGCTTTCAGGGCACAGATACGCAGTATTTT.

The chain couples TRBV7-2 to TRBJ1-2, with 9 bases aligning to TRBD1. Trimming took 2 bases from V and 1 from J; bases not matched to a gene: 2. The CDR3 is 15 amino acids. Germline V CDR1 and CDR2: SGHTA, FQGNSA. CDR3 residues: CASSLPGQGNYGYTF. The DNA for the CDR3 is TGTGCCAGCAGCTTACCGGGACAGGGTAACTATGGCTACACCTTC.

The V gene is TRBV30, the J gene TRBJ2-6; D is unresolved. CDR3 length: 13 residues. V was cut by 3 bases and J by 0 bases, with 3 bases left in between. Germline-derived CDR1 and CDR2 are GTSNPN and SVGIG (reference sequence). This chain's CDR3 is CAWRGSGANVLTF. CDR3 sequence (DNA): TGTGCCTGGAGAGGCTCTGGGGCCAACGTCCTGACTTTC.

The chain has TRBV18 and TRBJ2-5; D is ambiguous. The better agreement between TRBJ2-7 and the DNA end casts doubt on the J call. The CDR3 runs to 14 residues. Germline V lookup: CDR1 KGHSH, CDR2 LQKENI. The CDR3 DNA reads TGTGCCAGCTCACCGCGGACCTCATCCCGCGAGCAGTACTTC. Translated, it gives CASSPRTSSREQYF.

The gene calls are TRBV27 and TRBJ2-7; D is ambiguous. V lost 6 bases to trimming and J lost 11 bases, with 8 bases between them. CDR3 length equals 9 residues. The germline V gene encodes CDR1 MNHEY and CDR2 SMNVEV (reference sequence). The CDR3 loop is CASRHREYF. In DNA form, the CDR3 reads TGTGCCAGCAGGCACCGGGAGTACTTC.

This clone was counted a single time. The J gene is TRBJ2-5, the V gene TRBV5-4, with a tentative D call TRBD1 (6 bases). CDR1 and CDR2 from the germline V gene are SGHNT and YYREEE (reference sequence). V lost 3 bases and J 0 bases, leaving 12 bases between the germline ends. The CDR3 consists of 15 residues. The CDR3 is CASSSTGNYQETQYF. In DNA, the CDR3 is TGTGCCAGCAGCTCTACAGGGAATTACCAAGAGACCCAGTACTTC.

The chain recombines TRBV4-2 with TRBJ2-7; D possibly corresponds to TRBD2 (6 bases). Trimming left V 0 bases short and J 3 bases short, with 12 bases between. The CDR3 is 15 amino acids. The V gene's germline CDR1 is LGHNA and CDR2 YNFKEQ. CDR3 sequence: CASSQDRGTVYEQYF. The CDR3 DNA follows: TGTGCCAGCAGCCAAGATCGCGGGACCGTCTACGAGCAGTACTTC.

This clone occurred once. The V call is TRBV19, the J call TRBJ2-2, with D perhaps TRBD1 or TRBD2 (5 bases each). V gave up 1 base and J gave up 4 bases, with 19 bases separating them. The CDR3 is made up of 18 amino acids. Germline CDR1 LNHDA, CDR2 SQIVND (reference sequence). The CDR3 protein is CASSIATRDVAFTGELFF. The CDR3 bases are TGTGCCAGTAGTATAGCTACCCGGGACGTTGCGTTCACCGGGGAGCTGTTTTTT.

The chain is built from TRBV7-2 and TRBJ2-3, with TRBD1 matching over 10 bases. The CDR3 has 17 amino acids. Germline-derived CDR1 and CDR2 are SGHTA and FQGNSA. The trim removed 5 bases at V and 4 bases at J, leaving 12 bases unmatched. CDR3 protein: CASSTRKGQGVPDTQYF. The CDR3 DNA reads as TGTGCCAGCAGCACCCGAAAAGGACAGGGGGTCCCAGATACGCAGTATTTT. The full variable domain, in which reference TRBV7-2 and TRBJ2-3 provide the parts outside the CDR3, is GAGVSQSPSNKVTEKGKDVELRCDPISGHTALYWYRQSLGQGLEFLIYFQGNSAPDKSGLPSDRFSAERTGGSVSTLTIQRTQQEDSAVYLCASSTRKGQGVPDTQYFGPGTRLTVL.

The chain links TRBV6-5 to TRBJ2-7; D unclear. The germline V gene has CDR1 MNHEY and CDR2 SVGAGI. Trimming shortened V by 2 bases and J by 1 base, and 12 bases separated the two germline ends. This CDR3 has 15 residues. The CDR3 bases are TGTGCCAGCAGTTACAACTCGCCTTTATCCTACGAGCAGTACTTC. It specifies CASSYNSPLSYEQYF.

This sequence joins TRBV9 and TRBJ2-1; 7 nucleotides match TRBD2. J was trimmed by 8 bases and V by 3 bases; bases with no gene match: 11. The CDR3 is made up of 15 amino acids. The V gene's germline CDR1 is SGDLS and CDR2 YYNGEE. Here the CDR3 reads CASSARGDGIDEQFF. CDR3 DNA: TGTGCCAGCAGCGCCCGGGGGGACGGGATAGATGAGCAGTTCTTC.

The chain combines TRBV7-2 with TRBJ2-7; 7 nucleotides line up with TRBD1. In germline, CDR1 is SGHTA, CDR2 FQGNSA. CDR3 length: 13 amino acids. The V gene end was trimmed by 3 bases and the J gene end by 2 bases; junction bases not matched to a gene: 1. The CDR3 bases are TGTGCCAGCAGCTTTGACAGGGCCTACGAGCAGTACTTC. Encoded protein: CASSFDRAYEQYF.

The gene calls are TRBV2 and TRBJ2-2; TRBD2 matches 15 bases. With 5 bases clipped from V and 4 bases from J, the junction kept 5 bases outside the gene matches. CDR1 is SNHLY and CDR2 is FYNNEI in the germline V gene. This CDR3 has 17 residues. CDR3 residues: CASSRTSGRAGTGELFF. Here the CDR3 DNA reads TGTGCCAGCAGTCGGACTAGCGGGAGGGCCGGCACCGGGGAGCTGTTTTTT.

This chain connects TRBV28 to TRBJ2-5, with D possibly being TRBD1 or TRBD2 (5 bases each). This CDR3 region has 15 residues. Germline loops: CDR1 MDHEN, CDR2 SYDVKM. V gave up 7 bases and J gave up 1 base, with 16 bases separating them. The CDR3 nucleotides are TGTGCCAGCACTCTAATGCGAGGGGTCCAAGAGACCCAGTACTTC. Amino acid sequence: CASTLMRGVQETQYF.

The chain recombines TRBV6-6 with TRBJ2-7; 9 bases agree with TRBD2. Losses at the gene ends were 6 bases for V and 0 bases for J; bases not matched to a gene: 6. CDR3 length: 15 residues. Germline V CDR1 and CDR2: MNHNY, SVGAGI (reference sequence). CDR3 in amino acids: CASRGGSGSSYEQYF. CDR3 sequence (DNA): TGTGCCAGCAGGGGGGGTAGCGGGAGCTCCTACGAGCAGTACTTC.

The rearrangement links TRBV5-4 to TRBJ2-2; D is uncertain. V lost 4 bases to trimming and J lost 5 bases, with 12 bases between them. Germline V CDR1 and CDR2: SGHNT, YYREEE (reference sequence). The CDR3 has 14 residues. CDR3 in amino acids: CASSLAITTGELFF. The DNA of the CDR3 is TGTGCCAGCAGCCTTGCGATTACTACCGGGGAGCTGTTTTTT.

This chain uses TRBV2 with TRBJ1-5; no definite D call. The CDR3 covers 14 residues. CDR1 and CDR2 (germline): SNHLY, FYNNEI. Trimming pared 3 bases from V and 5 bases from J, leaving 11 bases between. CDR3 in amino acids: CASSDSAAHQPQHF. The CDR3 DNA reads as TGTGCCAGCAGTGATTCCGCAGCGCATCAGCCCCAGCATTTT.

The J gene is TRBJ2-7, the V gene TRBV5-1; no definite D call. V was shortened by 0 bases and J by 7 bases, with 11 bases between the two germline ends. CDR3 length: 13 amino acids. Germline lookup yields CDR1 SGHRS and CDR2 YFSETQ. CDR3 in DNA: TGCGCCAGCAGCTTGGGTAGGTCTTGGGAGCAGTACTTC. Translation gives CASSLGRSWEQYF. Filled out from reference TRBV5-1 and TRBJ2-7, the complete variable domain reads KAGVTQTPRYLIKTRGQQVTLSCSPISGHRSVSWYQQTPGQGLQFLFEYFSETQRNKGNFPGRFSGRQFSNSRSEMNVSTLELGDSALYLCASSLGRSWEQYFGPGTRLTVT.

CDR3 DNA sequence: TGTGCCAGTGAGGGACTTGCGAGCGCGAGTGAAGCTTTCTTT. The encoded protein is CASEGLASASEAFF. This chain connects TRBV2 to TRBJ1-1, with D perhaps matching TRBD1 (5 bases). Trimming pared 9 bases from V and 7 bases from J, leaving 21 bases between. CDR1 and CDR2 from the germline V gene are SNHLY and FYNNEI. The CDR3 has 14 residues. Full variable domain (missing parts from reference TRBV2 and TRBJ1-1): EPEVTQTPSHQVTQMGQEVILRCVPISNHLYFYWYRQILGQKVEFLVSFYNNEISEKSEIFDDQFSVERPDGSNFTLKIRSTKLEDSAMYFCASEGLASASEAFFGQGTRLTVV.

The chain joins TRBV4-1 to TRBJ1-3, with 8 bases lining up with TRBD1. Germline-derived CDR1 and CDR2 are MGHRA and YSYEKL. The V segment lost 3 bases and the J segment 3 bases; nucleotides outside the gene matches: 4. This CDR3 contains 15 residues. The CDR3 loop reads CASSQSGGGGNTIYF. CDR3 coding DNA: TGCGCCAGCAGCCAGTCAGGGGGCGGTGGAAACACCATATATTTT.

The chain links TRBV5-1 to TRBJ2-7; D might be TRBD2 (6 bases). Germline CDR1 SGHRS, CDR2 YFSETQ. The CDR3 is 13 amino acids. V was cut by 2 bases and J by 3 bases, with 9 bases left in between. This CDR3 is CASSLTDYYEQYF. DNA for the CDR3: TGCGCCAGCAGCTTAACGGACTACTACGAGCAGTACTTC.

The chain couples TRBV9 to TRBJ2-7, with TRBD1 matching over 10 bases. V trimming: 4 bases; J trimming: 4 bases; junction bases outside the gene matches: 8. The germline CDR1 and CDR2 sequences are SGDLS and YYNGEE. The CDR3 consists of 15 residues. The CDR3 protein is CASSQGDRGAYEQYF. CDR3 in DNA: TGTGCCAGCAGCCAGGGGGACAGGGGCGCGTACGAGCAGTACTTC.

The CDR3: CASTGGEIYNEQFF. CDR3 nucleotides: TGTGCCAGCACCGGAGGGGAGATCTACAATGAGCAGTTCTTC. The chain uses TRBV2 and TRBJ2-1; D may be TRBD2 (6 bases). V lost 7 bases and J lost 3, with 13 bases in between. The germline V gene encodes CDR1 SNHLY and CDR2 FYNNEI. CDR3 length equals 14 residues. The full variable domain, in which reference TRBV2 and TRBJ2-1 provide the parts outside the CDR3, is EPEVTQTPSHQVTQMGQEVILRCVPISNHLYFYWYRQILGQKVEFLVSFYNNEISEKSEIFDDQFSVERPDGSNFTLKIRSTKLEDSAMYFCASTGGEIYNEQFFGPGTRLTVL.

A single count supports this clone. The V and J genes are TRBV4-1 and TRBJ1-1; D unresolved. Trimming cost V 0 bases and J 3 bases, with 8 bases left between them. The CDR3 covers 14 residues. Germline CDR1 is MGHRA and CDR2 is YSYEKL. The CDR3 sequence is CASSQDDGYTEAFF. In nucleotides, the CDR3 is TGCGCCAGCAGCCAAGACGATGGGTACACTGAAGCTTTCTTT.